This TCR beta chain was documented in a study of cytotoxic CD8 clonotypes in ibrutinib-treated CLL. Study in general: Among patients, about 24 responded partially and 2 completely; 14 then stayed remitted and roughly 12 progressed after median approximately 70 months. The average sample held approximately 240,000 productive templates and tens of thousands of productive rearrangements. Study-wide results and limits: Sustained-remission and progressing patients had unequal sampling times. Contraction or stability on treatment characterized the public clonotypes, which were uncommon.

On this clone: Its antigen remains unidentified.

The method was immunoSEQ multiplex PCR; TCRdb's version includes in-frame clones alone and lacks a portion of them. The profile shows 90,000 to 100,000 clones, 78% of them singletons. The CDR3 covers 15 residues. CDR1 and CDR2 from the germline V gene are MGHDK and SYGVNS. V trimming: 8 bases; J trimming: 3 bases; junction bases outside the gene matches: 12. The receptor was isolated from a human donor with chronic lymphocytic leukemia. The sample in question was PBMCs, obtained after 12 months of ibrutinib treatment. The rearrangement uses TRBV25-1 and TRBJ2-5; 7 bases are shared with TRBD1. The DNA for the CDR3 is TGTGCCAGCGCCAGACAGGGAGTAAGGGAAGAGACCCAGTACTTC. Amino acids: CASARQGVREETQYF.